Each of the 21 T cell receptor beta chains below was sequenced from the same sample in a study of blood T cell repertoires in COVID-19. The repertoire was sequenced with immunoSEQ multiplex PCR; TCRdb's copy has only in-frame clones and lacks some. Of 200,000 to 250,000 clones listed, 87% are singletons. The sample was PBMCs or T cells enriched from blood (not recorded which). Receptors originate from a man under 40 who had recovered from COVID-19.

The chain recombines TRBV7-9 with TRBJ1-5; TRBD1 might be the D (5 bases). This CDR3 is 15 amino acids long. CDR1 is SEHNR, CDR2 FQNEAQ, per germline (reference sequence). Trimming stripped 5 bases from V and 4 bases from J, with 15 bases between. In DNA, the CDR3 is TGTGCCAGCAGCCCAGGGACTTCCGGGAATCAGCCCCAGCATTTT. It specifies CASSPGTSGNQPQHF.

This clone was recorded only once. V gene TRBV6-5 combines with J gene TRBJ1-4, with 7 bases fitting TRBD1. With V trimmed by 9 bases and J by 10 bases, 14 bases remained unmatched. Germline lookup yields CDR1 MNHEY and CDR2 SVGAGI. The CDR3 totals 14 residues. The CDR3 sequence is CARPIRDRTPKLFF. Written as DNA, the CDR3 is TGTGCCAGACCGATAAGGGACAGAACTCCAAAACTGTTTTTT.

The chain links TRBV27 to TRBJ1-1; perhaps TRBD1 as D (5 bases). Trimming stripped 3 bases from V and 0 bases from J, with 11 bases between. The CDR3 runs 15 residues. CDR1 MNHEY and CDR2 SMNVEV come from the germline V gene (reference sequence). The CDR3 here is CASSLARTLNTEAFF. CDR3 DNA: TGTGCCAGCAGTTTGGCTAGGACACTGAACACTGAAGCTTTCTTT.

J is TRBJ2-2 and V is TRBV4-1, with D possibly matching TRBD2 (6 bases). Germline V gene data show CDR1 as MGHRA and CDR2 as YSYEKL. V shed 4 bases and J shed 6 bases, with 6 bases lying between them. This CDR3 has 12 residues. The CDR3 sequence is CASSRGAGELFF. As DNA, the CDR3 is TGCGCCAGCAGCCGGGGGGCCGGGGAGCTGTTTTTT.

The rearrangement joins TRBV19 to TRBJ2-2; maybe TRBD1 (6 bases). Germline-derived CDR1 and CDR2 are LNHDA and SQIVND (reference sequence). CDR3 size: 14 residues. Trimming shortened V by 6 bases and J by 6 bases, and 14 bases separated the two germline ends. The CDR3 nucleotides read TGTGCCAGTAGGGTGGGGGCCGGAGCCGGGGAGCTGTTTTTT. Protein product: CASRVGAGAGELFF.

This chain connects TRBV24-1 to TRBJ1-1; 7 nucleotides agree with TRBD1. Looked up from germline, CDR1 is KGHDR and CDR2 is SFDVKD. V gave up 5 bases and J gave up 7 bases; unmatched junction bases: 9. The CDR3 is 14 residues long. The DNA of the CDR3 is TGTGCCACCAGTGGTAGTTGGGGGACAGATGAAGCTTTCTTT. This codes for CATSGSWGTDEAFF.

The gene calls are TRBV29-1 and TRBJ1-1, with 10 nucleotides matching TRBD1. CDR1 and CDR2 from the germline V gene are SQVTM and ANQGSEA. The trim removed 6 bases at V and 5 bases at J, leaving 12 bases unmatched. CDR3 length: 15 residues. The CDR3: CSVAGTGVPSTEAFF. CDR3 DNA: TGCAGCGTCGCCGGGACAGGGGTTCCTTCTACTGAAGCTTTCTTT. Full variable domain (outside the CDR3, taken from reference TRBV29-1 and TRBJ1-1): SAVISQKPSRDICQRGTSLTIQCQVDSQVTMMFWYRQQPGQSLTLIATANQGSEATYESGFVIDKFPISRPNLTFSTLTVSNMSPEDSSIYLCSVAGTGVPSTEAFFGQGTRLTVV.

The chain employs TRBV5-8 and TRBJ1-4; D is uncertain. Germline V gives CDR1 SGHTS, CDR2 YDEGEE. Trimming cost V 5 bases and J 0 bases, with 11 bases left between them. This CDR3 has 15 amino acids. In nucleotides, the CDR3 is TGTGCCAGCAGTAAAGCACTTGCAACTAATGAAAAACTGTTTTTT. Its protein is CASSKALATNEKLFF.

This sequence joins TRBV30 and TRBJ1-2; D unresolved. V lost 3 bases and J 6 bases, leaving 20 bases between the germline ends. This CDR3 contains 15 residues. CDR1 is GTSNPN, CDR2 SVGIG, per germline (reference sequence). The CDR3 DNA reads TGTGCCTGGAGCCCTATATCCGGGAGTCAGGATGGCTACACCTTC. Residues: CAWSPISGSQDGYTF.

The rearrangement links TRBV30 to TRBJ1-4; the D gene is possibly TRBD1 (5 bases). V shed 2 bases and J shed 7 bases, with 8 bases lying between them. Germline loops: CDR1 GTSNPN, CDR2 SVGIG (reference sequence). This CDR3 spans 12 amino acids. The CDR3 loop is CAWSTQGEKLFF. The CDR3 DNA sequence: TGTGCCTGGAGTACCCAGGGTGAAAAACTGTTTTTT.

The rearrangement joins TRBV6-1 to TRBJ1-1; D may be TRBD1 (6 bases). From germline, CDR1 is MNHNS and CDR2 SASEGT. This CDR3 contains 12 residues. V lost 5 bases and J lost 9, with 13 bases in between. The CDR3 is CASSSGDGQAFF. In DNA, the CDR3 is TGTGCCAGCAGTTCAGGGGACGGCCAAGCTTTCTTT.

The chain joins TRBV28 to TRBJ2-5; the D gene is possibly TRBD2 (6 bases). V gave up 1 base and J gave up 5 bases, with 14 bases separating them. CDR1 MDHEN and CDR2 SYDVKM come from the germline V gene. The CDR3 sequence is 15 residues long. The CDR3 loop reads CASSLYQTRSETQYF. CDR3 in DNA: TGTGCCAGCAGTTTATATCAGACTAGGTCGGAGACCCAGTACTTC.

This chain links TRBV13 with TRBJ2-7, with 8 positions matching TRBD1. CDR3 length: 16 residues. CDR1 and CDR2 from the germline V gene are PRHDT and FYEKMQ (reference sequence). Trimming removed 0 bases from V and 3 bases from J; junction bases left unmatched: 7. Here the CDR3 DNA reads TGTGCCAGCAGCTTAGGCCTTCAGGGGGCCGACTACGAGCAGTACTTC. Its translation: CASSLGLQGADYEQYF.

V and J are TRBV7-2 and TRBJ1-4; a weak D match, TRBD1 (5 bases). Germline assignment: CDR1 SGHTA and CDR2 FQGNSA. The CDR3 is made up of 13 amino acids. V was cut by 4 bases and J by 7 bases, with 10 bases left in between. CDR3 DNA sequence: TGTGCCAGCAGCTCTCAGGGCTCTGAAAAACTGTTTTTT. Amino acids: CASSSQGSEKLFF. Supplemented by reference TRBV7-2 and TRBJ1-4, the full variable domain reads GAGVSQSPSNKVTEKGKDVELRCDPISGHTALYWYRQSLGQGLEFLIYFQGNSAPDKSGLPSDRFSAERTGGSVSTLTIQRTQQEDSAVYLCASSSQGSEKLFFGSGTQLSVL.

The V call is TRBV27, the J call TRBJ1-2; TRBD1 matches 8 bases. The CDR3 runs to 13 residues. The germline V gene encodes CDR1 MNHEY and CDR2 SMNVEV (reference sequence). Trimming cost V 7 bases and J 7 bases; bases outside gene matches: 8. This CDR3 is CASMDEGQAGYTF. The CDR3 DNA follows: TGTGCCAGCATGGACGAGGGACAGGCTGGCTACACCTTC.

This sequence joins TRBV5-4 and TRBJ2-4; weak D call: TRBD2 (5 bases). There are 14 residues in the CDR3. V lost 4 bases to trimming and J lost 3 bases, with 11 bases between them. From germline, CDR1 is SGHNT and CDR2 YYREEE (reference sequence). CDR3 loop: CASSRVGGKNIQYF. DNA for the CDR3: TGTGCCAGCAGCCGGGTCGGAGGCAAAAACATTCAGTACTTC.

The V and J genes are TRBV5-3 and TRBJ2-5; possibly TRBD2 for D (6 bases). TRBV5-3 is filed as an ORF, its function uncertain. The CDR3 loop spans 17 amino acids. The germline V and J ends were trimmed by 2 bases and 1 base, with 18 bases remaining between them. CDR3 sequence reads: CARSFDAPAGPQETQYF. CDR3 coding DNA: TGTGCCAGAAGCTTTGATGCCCCCGCGGGACCCCAAGAGACCCAGTACTTC.

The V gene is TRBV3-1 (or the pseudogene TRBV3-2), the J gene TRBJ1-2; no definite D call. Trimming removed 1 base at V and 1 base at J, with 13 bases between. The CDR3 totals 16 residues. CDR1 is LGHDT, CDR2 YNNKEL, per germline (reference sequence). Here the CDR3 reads CASSQVASRFNYGYTF. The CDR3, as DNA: TGTGCCAGCAGCCAAGTAGCCTCGCGTTTTAACTATGGCTACACCTTC.

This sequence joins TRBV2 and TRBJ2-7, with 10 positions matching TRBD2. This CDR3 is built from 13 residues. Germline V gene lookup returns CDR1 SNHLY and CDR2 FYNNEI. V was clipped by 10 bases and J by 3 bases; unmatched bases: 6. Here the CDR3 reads CATPSGSNYEQYF. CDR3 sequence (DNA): TGTGCCACACCTAGCGGGAGTAACTACGAGCAGTACTTC.

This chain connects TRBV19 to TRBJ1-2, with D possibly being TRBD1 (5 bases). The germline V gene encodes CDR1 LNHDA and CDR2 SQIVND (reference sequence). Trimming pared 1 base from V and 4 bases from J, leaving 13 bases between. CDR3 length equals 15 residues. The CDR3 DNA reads TGTGCCAGTAGTATAGCGCAGGGTGGCGGCTATGGCTACACCTTC. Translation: CASSIAQGGGYGYTF.

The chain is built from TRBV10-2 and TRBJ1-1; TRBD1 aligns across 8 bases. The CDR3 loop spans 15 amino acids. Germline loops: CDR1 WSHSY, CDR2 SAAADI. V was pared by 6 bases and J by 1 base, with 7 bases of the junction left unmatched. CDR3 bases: TGCGCCAGCAGCGGCAGGGGGCGAAAGAACACTGAAGCTTTCTTT. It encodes CASSGRGRKNTEAFF.